This record concerns one T cell receptor beta chain sequence. A much more abundant neighbour one base away suggests this may be a read error. The data stem from a study of tumor and adjacent non-tumor tissue in lung cancer. The library came from three nested PCR rounds adapted from ARM-PCR protocols. TCRdb independently ran MiXCR on the multiplex PCR reads; one entry per CDR3 protein. Here the sample spans about 76,000 distinct CDR3 sequences, less than 75% being singletons. RNA was extracted from bulk tissue without any cell sorting. From germline, CDR1 is DFQATT and CDR2 SNEGSKA (reference sequence). CDR3 length equals 14 residues.

The sequence derives from a woman aged 70 to 79 with non-small cell lung cancer. V is TRBV20-1 and J is TRBJ1-1; D is undetermined. The sequencing sample was made of lung tumor tissue. CDR3 sequence: CGASWVGGNTEAFF. The CDR3 nucleotides read TGCGGTGCTAGTTGGGTTGGAGGGAACACTGAAGCTTTCTTT.